Detailed here is one T cell receptor (beta chain). The authors' processing: Nucleated cell counts were estimated from reference gene primer amplification. The method was immunoSEQ multiplex PCR; TCRdb's version includes in-frame clones alone and lacks a portion of them. That table supplies the V and J calls and clone size; D and trimming were determined from the DNA. The sample yields some 390,000 clones, 75% to 90% seen once. This CDR3 is 15 amino acids long. CDR1 and CDR2 (germline): KGHSH, LQKENI. J was trimmed by 1 base and V by 5 bases; bases with no gene match: 7. This entry is derived from a study of blood T cell repertoires in COVID-19.

The V gene is TRBV18, the J gene TRBJ2-5, with 7 bases fitting TRBD1. The sequence derives from a man younger than 40 who had recovered from COVID-19. Sequences were obtained from PBMCs or T cells enriched from blood (not recorded which). The CDR3 coding sequence is TGTGCCAGCTCATCGGGACAGACCTTCCAAGAGACCCAGTACTTC. Residues: CASSSGQTFQETQYF.